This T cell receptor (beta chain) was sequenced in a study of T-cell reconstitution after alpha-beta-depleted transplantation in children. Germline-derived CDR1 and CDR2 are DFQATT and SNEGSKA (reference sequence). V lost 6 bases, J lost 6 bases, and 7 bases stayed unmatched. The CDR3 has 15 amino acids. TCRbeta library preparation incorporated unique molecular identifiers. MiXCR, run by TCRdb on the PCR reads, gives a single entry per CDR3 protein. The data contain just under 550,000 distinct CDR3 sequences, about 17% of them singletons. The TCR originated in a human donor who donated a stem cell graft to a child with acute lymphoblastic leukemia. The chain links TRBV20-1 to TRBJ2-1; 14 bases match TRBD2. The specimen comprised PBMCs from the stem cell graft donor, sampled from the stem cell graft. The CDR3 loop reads CSAPGTSGRPNEQFF. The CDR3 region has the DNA TGCAGTGCCCCCGGGACTAGCGGGAGACCCAATGAGCAGTTCTTC.